What follows is one T cell receptor (beta chain) and its context. Methods used by the authors: The assay estimated nucleated cells by amplifying reference gene primers. The assay was immunoSEQ multiplex PCR, and TCRdb's table has in-frame clones only and misses some. That table is the source of V, J and clone size, and D and trimming were worked out from the DNA. The sample has 80,000 or so clones; around nine tenths are singletons. The source of the sample is a study of blood T cell repertoires in COVID-19. Study-level information: The study drew acute and convalescent COVID-19 samples from the United States, Italy and Spain. T cells, B-cell-depleted T cells, or PBMCs supplied cDNA or gDNA.

This clonotype originated in a woman aged 60-70 years with acute or convalescent COVID-19. What was sequenced was peripheral blood.

The CDR3 sequence: CASSLYSSSGNTIYF. The DNA for the CDR3 is TGTGCCAGCAGCTTGTATTCGAGCTCTGGAAACACCATATATTTT. The chain uses TRBV5-4 and TRBJ1-3; no definite D call. The ends were cut back, 1 base at V and 0 bases at J, with 8 bases in the middle. Germline CDR1 is SGHNT and CDR2 is YYREEE (reference sequence). The CDR3 runs to 15 residues.